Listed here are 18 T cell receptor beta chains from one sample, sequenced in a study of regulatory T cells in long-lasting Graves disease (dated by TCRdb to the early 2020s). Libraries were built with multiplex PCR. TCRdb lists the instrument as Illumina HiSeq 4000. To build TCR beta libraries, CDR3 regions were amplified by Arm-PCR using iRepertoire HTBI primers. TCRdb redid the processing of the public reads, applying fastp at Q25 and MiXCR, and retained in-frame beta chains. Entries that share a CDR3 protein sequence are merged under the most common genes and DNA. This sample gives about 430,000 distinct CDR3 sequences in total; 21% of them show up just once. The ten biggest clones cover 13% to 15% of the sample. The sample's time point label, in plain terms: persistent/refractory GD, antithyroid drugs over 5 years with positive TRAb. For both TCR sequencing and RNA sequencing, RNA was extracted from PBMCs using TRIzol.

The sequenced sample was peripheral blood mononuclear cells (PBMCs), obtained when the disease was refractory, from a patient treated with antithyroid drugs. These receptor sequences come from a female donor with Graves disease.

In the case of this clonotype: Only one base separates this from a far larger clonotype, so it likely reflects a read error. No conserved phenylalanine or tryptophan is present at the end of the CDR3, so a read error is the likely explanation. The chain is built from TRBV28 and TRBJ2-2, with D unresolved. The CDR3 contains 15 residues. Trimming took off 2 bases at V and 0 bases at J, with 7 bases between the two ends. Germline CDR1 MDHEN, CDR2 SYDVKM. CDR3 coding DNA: TGTGCCAGCAGTTTAGGCGGCTCGAACACCGGGGAGCTGTTTTCT. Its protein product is CASSLGGSNTGELFS.

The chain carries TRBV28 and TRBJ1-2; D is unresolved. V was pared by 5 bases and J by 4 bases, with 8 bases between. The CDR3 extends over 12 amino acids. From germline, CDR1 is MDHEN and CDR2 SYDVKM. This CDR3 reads CASSPRSYGYTF. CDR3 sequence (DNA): TGTGCCAGCAGTCCCCGCAGCTATGGCTACACCTTC.

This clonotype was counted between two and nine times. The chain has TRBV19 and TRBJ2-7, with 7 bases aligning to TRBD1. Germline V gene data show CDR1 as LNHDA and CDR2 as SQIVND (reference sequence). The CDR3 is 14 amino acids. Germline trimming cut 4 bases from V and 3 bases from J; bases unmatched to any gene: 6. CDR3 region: CASSNAGQVYEQYF. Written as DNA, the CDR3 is TGTGCCAGTAGTAACGCCGGACAGGTCTACGAGCAGTACTTC.

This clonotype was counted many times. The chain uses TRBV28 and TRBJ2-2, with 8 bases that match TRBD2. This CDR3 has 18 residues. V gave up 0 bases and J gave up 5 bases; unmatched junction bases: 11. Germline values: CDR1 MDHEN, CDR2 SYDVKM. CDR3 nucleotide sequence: TGTGCCAGCAGTTTATGGCTACCAGCTAGCGGGTCGACCGGGGAGCTGTTTTTT. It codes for CASSLWLPASGSTGELFF.

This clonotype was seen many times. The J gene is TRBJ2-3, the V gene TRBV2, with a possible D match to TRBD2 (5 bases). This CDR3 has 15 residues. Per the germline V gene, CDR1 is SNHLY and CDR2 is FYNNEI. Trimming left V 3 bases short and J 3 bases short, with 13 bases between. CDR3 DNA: TGTGCCAGCAGTGAGGAGGCGGAGAATACAGATACGCAGTATTTT. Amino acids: CASSEEAENTDTQYF.

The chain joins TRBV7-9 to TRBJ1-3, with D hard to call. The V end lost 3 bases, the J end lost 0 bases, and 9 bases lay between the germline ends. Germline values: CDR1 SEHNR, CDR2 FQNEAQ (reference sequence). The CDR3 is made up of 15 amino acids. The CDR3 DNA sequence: TGTGCCAGCAGCTTCTCCATTCGCTCTGGAAACACCATATATTTT. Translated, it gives CASSFSIRSGNTIYF.

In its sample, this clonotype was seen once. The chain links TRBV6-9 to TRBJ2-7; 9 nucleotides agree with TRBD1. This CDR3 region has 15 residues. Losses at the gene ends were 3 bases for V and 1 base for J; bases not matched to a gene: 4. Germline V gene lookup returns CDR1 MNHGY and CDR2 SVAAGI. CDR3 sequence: CASSYTGQGSYEQYF. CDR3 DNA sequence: TGTGCCAGCAGTTACACCGGACAGGGGTCCTACGAGCAGTACTTC.

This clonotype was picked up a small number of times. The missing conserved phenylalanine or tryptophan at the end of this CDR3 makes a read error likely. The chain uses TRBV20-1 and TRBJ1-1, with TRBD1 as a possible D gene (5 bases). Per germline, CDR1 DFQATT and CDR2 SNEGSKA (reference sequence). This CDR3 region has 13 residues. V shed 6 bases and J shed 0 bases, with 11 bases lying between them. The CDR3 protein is CSAPGPLNTEAFL. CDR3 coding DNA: TGCAGTGCCCCGGGGCCCCTGAACACTGAAGCTTTCCTT.

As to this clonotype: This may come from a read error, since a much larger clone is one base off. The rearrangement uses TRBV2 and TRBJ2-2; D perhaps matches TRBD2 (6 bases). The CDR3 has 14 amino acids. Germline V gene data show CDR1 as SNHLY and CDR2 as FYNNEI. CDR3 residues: CASVQLAATGGLFF. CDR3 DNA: TGTGCCAGCGTCCAACTAGCAGCCACCGGGGGGCTGTTTTTT. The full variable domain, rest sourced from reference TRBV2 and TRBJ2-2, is EPEVTQTPSHQVTQMGQEVILRCVPISNHLYFYWYRQILGQKVEFLVSFYNNEISEKSEIFDDQFSVERPDGSNFTLKIRSTKLEDSAMYFCASVQLAATGGLFFGEGSRLTVL.

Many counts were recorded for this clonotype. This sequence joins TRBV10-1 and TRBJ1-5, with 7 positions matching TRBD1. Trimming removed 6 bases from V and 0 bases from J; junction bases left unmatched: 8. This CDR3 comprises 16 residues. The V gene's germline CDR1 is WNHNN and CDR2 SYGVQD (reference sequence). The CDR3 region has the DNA TGCGCCAGCAGGAAACGCAGGGGGTATAGCAATCAGCCCCAGCATTTT. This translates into CASRKRRGYSNQPQHF.

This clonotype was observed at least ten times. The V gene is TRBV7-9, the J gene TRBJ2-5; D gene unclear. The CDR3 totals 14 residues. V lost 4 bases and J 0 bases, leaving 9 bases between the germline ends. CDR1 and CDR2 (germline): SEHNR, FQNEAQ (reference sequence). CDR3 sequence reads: CASSSDPYQETQYF. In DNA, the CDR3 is TGTGCCAGCAGCTCCGACCCGTACCAAGAGACCCAGTACTTC.

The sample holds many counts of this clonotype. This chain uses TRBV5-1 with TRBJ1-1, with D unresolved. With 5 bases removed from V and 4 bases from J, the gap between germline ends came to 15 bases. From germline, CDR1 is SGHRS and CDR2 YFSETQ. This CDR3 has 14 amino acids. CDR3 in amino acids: CASRVTADLTEAFF. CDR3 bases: TGCGCCAGCAGGGTGACGGCGGACCTCACTGAAGCTTTCTTT. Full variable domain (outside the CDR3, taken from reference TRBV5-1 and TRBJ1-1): KAGVTQTPRYLIKTRGQQVTLSCSPISGHRSVSWYQQTPGQGLQFLFEYFSETQRNKGNFPGRFSGRQFSNSRSEMNVSTLELGDSALYLCASRVTADLTEAFFGQGTRLTVV.

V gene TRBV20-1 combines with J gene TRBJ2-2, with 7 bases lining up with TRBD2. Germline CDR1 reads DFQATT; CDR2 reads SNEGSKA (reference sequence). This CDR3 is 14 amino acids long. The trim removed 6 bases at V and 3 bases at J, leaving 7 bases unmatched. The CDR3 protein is CSAWDGGYTGELFF. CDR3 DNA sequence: TGCAGTGCCTGGGACGGGGGGTACACCGGGGAGCTGTTTTTT.

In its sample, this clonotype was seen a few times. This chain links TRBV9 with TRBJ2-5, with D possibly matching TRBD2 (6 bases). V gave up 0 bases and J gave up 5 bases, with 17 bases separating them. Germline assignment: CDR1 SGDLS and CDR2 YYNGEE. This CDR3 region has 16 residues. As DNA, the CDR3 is TGTGCCAGCAGCGTAGGGGCGGGATCTAATTGGGAGACCCAGTACTTC. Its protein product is CASSVGAGSNWETQYF.

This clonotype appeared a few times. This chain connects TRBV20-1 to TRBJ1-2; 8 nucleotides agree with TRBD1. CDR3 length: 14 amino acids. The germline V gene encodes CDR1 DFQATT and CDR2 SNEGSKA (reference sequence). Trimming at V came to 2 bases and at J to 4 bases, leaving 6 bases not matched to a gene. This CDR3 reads CSARTSDRGYGYTF. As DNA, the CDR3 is TGCAGTGCTAGAACCTCCGACAGGGGCTATGGCTACACCTTC.

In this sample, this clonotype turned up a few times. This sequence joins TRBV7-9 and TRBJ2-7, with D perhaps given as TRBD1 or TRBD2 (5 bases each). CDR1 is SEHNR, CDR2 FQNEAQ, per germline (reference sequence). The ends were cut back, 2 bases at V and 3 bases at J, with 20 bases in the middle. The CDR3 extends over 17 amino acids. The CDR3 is CASSLSQAGTDFYEQYF. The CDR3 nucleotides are TGTGCCAGCAGCTTAAGCCAGGCCGGGACCGACTTCTACGAGCAGTACTTC.

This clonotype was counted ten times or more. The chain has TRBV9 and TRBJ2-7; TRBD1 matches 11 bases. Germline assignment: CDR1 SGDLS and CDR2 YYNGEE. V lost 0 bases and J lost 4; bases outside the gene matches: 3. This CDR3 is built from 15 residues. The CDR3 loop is CASSVEGQGVYEQYF. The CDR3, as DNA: TGTGCCAGCAGCGTAGAGGGACAGGGGGTTTACGAGCAGTACTTC.

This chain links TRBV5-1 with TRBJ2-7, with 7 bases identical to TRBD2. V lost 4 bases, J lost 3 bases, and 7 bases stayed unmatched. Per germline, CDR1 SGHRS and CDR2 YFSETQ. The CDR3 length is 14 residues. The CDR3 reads CASSQGGPVYEQYF. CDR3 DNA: TGCGCCAGCAGCCAGGGAGGGCCGGTCTACGAGCAGTACTTC.